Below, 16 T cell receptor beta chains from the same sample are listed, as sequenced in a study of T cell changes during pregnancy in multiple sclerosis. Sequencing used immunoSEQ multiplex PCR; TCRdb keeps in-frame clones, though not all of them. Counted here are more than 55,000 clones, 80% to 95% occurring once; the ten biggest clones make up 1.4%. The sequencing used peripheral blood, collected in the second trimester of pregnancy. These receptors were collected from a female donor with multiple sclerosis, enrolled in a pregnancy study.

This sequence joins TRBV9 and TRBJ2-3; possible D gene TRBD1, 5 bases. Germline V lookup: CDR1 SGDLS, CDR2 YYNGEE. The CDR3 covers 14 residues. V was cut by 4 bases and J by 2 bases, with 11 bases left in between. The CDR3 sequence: CASSLGLLTDTQYF. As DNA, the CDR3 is TGTGCCAGCAGCCTGGGGCTCCTCACAGATACGCAGTATTTT.

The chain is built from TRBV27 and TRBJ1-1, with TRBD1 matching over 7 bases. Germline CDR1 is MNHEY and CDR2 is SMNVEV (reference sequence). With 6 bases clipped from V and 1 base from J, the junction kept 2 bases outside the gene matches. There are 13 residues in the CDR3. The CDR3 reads CASRRTGNTEAFF. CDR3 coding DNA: TGTGCCAGCAGGAGGACAGGGAACACTGAAGCTTTCTTT.

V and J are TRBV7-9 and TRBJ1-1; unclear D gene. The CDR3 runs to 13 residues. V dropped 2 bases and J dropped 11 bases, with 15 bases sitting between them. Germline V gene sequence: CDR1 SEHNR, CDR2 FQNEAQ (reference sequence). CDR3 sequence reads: CASSLHGTDEAFF. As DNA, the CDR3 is TGTGCCAGCAGCTTACACGGTACAGATGAGGCTTTCTTT. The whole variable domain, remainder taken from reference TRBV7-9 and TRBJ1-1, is DTGVSQNPRHKITKRGQNVTFRCDPISEHNRLYWYRQTLGQGPEFLTYFQNEAQLEKSRLLSDRFSAERPKGSFSTLEIQRTEQGDSAMYLCASSLHGTDEAFFGQGTRLTVV.

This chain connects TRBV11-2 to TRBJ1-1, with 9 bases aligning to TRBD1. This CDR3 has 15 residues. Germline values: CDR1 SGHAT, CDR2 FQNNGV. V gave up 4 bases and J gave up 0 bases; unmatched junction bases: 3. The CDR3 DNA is TGTGCCAGCAGCTCAACAGGGGGCATGAACACTGAAGCTTTCTTT. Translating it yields CASSSTGGMNTEAFF.

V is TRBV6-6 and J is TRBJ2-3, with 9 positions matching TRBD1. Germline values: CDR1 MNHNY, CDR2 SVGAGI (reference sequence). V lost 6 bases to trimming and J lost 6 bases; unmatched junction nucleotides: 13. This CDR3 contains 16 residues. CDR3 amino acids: CASRQDRGSGWDTQYF. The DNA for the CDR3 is TGTGCCAGCAGACAGGACAGGGGATCGGGATGGGATACGCAGTATTTT.

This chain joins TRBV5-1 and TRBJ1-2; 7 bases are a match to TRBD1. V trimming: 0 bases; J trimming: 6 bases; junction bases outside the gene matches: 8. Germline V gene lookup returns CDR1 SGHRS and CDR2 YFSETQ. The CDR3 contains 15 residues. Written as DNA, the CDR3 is TGCGCCAGCAGCTTGGGACAGGGAATTTTCGATGGCTACACCTTC. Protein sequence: CASSLGQGIFDGYTF. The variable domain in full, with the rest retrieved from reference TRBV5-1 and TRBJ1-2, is KAGVTQTPRYLIKTRGQQVTLSCSPISGHRSVSWYQQTPGQGLQFLFEYFSETQRNKGNFPGRFSGRQFSNSRSEMNVSTLELGDSALYLCASSLGQGIFDGYTFGSGTRLTVV.

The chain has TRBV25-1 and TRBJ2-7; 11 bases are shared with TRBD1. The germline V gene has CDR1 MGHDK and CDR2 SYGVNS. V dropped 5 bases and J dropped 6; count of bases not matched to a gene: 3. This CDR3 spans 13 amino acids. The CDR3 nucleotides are TGTGCCAGCAGTTTCGGGACAGGGGGCGAGCAGTACTTC. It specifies CASSFGTGGEQYF.

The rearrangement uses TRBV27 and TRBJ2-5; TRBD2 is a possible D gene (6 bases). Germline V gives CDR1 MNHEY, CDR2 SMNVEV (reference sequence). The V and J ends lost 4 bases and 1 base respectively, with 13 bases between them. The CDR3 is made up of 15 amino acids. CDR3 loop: CASSSIAGPQETQYF. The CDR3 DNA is TGTGCCAGCAGTTCGATTGCGGGGCCCCAAGAGACCCAGTACTTC.

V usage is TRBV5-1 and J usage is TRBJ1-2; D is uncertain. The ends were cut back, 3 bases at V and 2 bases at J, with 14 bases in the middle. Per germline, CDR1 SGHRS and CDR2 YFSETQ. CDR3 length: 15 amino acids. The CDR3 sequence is CASSSITGGNYGYTF. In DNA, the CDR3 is TGCGCCAGCAGCTCGATAACGGGTGGCAACTATGGCTACACCTTC. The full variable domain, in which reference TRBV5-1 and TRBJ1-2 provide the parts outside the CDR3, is KAGVTQTPRYLIKTRGQQVTLSCSPISGHRSVSWYQQTPGQGLQFLFEYFSETQRNKGNFPGRFSGRQFSNSRSEMNVSTLELGDSALYLCASSSITGGNYGYTFGSGTRLTVV.

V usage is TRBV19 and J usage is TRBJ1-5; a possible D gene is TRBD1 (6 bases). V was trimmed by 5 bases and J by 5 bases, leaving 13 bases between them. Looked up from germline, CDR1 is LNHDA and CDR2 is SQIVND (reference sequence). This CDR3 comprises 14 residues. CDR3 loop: CASSYLQGHQPQHF. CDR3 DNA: TGTGCCAGTAGTTACTTACAGGGCCATCAGCCCCAGCATTTT. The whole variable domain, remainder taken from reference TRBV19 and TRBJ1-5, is DGGITQSPKYLFRKEGQNVTLSCEQNLNHDAMYWYRQDPGQGLRLIYYSQIVNDFQKGDIAEGYSVSREKKESFPLTVTSAQKNPTAFYLCASSYLQGHQPQHFGDGTRLSIL.

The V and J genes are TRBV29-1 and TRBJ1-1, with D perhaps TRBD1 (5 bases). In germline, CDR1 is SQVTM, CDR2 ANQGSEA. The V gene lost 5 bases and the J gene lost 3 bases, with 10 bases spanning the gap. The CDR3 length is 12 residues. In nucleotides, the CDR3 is TGCAGCGTTCTTGGGGGGGACACTGAAGCTTTCTTT. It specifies CSVLGGDTEAFF.

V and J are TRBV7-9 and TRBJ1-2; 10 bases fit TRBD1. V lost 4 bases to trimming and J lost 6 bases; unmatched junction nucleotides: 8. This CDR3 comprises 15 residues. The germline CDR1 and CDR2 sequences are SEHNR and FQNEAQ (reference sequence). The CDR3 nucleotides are TGTGCCAGCAGCTCAAGACAGGGGGCGTTCGATGGCTACACCTTC. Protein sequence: CASSSRQGAFDGYTF.

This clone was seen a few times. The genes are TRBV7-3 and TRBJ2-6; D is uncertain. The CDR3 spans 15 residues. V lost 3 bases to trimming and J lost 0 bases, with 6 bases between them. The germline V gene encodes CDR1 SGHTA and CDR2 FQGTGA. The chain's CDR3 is CASSFFLSGANVLTF. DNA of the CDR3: TGTGCCAGCAGCTTCTTTCTCTCTGGGGCCAACGTCCTGACTTTC.

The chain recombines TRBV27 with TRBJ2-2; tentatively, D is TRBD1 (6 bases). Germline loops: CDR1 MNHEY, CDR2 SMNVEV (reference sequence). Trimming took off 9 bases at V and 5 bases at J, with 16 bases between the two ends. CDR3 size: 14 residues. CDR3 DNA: TGTGCCAGTAAAAGAGGGGGAAGTACCGGGGAGCTGTTTTTT. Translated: CASKRGGSTGELFF.

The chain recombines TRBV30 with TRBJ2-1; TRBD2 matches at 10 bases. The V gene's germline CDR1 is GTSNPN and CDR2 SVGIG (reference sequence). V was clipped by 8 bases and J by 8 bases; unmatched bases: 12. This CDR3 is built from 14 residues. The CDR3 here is CAQWWASGGDEQFF. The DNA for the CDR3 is TGTGCCCAATGGTGGGCTAGCGGGGGAGATGAGCAGTTCTTC.

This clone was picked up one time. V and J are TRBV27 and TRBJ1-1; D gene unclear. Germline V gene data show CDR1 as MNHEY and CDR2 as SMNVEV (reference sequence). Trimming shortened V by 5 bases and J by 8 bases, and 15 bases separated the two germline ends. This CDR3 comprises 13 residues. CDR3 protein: CASSDPTHSEAFF. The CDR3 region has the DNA TGTGCCAGCAGTGACCCGACACACAGCGAAGCTTTCTTT.